These 13 T cell receptor beta chains came from one sample sequenced in a study of blood T cells in healthy people across ages. A sample-barcoded 5' primer and a J-beta primer mix were used in a second PCR of about 7 to 11 cycles. TCRdb independently ran MiXCR on the 5' RACE reads; one entry per CDR3 protein. This table has 850,000 to 1,100,000 distinct CDR3 sequences, around two fifths appearing once. The sequencing input was blood. The receptors shown here come from a man aged 18 to 35 in good health.

This chain connects TRBV29-1 to TRBJ1-2; D unclear. The CDR3 loop spans 15 amino acids. Trimming removed 4 bases from V and 8 bases from J, with 23 bases in between. The germline V gene encodes CDR1 SQVTM and CDR2 ANQGSEA. The CDR3, as DNA: TGCAGCGTTGCCCCGGGGTTGCTGGATGTTGAGGGCTACACCTTC. This sequence encodes CSVAPGLLDVEGYTF.

This clonotype was counted a single time. V is TRBV5-5 and J is TRBJ2-3; D is possibly TRBD1 or TRBD2 (5 bases each). The V end lost 4 bases, the J end lost 4 bases, and 19 bases lay between the germline ends. This CDR3 contains 16 residues. Germline loops: CDR1 SGHKS, CDR2 YYEKEE (reference sequence). For the CDR3, the DNA is TGTGCCAGCAGCCTTTCCGGGACCGCAAGGCCAGATACGCAGTATTTT. Its translation: CASSLSGTARPDTQYF. Looking up the rest from reference TRBV5-5 and TRBJ2-3 gives the full variable domain: DAGVTQSPTHLIKTRGQQVTLRCSPISGHKSVSWYQQVLGQGPQFIFQYYEKEERGRGNFPDRFSARQFPNYSSELNVNALLLGDSALYLCASSLSGTARPDTQYFGPGTRLTVL.

This chain links TRBV2 with TRBJ2-3; no clear D gene. Germline values: CDR1 SNHLY, CDR2 FYNNEI. Trimming took 11 bases from V and 1 from J, leaving 16 bases between them. This CDR3 has 14 residues. In DNA, the CDR3 is TGTGCCCGACCCCCCGGCACGGGCACAGATACGCAGTATTTT. Amino acids: CARPPGTGTDTQYF.

The table lists this clonotype with a count of one. This may come from a read error, since a much larger clone is one base off. This chain joins TRBV2 and TRBJ2-1; D remains unclear. V lost 0 bases and J lost 9, with 9 bases in between. The germline V gene encodes CDR1 SNHLY and CDR2 FYNNEI. The CDR3 loop spans 13 amino acids. CDR3: CASSEAMPTEQFF. CDR3 DNA sequence: TGTGCCAGCAGTGAAGCGATGCCGACTGAGCAGTTCTTC.

This clonotype has just a few counts. The chain combines TRBV7-9 with TRBJ1-3, with 9 bases that match TRBD1. J lost 0 bases, V lost 6 bases, and 3 bases had no gene match. Per the germline V gene, CDR1 is SEHNR and CDR2 is FQNEAQ (reference sequence). There are 15 residues in the CDR3. CDR3 nucleotides: TGTGCCAGCAGGCCGACAGGGGGCTCTGGAAACACCATATATTTT. It specifies CASRPTGGSGNTIYF.

This chain connects TRBV7-2 to TRBJ2-1; D is possibly TRBD1 (7 bases). Trimming took off 5 bases at V and 7 bases at J, with 18 bases between the two ends. The CDR3 has 15 residues. CDR1 is SGHTA and CDR2 is FQGNSA in the germline V gene. The CDR3 spells CASSPYQTGRNEQFF. CDR3 bases: TGTGCCAGCAGCCCATATCAGACAGGGAGGAATGAGCAGTTCTTC.

Concerning this clonotype: The junction does not match germline at one end; this may be a read error. The chain links TRBV9 to TRBJ2-1, with D unresolved. Per germline, CDR1 SGDLS and CDR2 YYNGEE. There are 13 residues in the CDR3. The CDR3 DNA follows: TGTGCCGGCAGCCCTGAAGGCGGTCGTGAGCAGTTCTTC. This encodes CAGSPEGGREQFF.

This chain uses TRBV4-1 with TRBJ2-4; the D is unclear. The germline gives CDR1 MGHRA, CDR2 YSYEKL. The CDR3 is 16 residues long. V shed 0 bases and J shed 13 bases, with 22 bases lying between them. CDR3 amino acids: CASSQDIRVSHNEQYF. The CDR3 DNA follows: TGCGCCAGCAGCCAAGATATAAGAGTCTCCCACAATGAGCAGTACTTC.

This clonotype was seen only a few times. The chain employs TRBV20-1 and TRBJ2-1; D may be TRBD1 (6 bases). CDR1 is DFQATT and CDR2 is SNEGSKA in the germline V gene (reference sequence). V lost 6 bases, J lost 5 bases, and 14 bases lay in between. The CDR3 spans 13 residues. Here the CDR3 reads CSAEPDRNNEQFF. CDR3 coding DNA: TGCAGTGCCGAGCCGGACAGAAACAATGAGCAGTTCTTC.

A note on this clonotype: A read error is possible here, since a much larger clone lies one base away. The V gene is TRBV7-2, the J gene TRBJ2-7; the D gene is possibly TRBD1 (5 bases). CDR1 and CDR2 from the germline V gene are SGHTA and FQGNSA. The V end was cut by 5 bases, the J end by 7 bases, with 15 bases between. This CDR3 has 13 residues. The CDR3 DNA reads TGTGCCAGCAGCAAACAGGTTGACAATGAGCAGTACTTC. Protein sequence: CASSKQVDNEQYF.

The J gene is TRBJ2-3, the V gene TRBV6-1; D perhaps matches TRBD1 (5 bases). CDR3 length: 15 residues. CDR1 and CDR2 (germline): MNHNS, SASEGT. With 4 bases removed from V and 4 bases from J, the gap between germline ends came to 15 bases. The CDR3 DNA reads TGTGCCAGCAGTGCGCTAAAATTAGGGGCAGATACGCAGTATTTT. Its protein product is CASSALKLGADTQYF.

The chain recombines TRBV2 with TRBJ1-4, with D maybe TRBD1 (6 bases). This CDR3 has 14 amino acids. Per germline, CDR1 SNHLY and CDR2 FYNNEI. Deletions cut 8 bases from V and 8 bases from J, with 18 bases between. The CDR3 loop is CASPQGRGGEKLFF. The CDR3 nucleotides read TGTGCCAGCCCCCAAGGCAGGGGAGGCGAAAAACTGTTTTTT.

This chain links TRBV27 with TRBJ2-1, with D maybe TRBD1 (6 bases). Trimming took 2 bases from V and 12 from J, leaving 11 bases between them. CDR3 length: 12 residues. The germline CDR1 and CDR2 sequences are MNHEY and SMNVEV (reference sequence). CDR3: CASSLGTTGQFF. CDR3 sequence (DNA): TGTGCCAGCAGTTTAGGGACAACAGGGCAGTTCTTC.